Below are 5 T cell receptor beta chains sequenced from a single sample in a study of blood T cell repertoires in COVID-19. Only in-frame clones appear in the TCRdb table, and some are missing; sequencing was by immunoSEQ multiplex PCR. The data contain under 200,000 clones, 85% of them seen just once; the ten biggest clones take up roughly 0.91%. Sequencing was carried out using peripheral blood. These receptors all come from a man in his 60s with COVID-19, enrolled during active disease.

The V call is TRBV6-5, the J call TRBJ2-1; TRBD2 matches 9 bases. V trimming: 10 bases; J trimming: 10 bases; junction bases outside the gene matches: 11. CDR1 is MNHEY, CDR2 SVGAGI, per germline. The CDR3 contains 13 residues. The CDR3 DNA reads TGTGCCACCCTAGAGCGGGAGGTAGAAGAGCAGTTCTTC. Protein product: CATLEREVEEQFF.

The chain employs TRBV10-2 and TRBJ1-2; 7 bases map to TRBD1. CDR1 WSHSY and CDR2 SAAADI come from the germline V gene. CDR3 size: 13 residues. V lost 3 bases to trimming and J lost 4 bases; unmatched junction nucleotides: 2. CDR3 sequence reads: CASSDRDSYGYTF. The CDR3 nucleotides are TGCGCCAGCAGTGACCGGGACAGCTATGGCTACACCTTC.

The chain uses TRBV7-6 and TRBJ1-6; 9 bases are shared with TRBD1. CDR3 length: 15 amino acids. Per germline, CDR1 SGHVS and CDR2 FNYEAQ. V trimming: 3 bases; J trimming: 8 bases; junction bases outside the gene matches: 5. In DNA form, the CDR3 reads TGTGCCAGCAGCTTGACAGGGGGTGGTGATTCACCCCTCCACTTT. Translated, it gives CASSLTGGGDSPLHF.

The chain joins TRBV5-4 to TRBJ1-1; D gene uncertain. With 4 bases removed from V and 1 base from J, the gap between germline ends came to 17 bases. CDR1 SGHNT and CDR2 YYREEE come from the germline V gene (reference sequence). The CDR3 loop spans 16 amino acids. This CDR3 reads CASSLEGRPKNTEAFF. In DNA form, the CDR3 reads TGTGCCAGCAGCCTCGAGGGCAGGCCTAAGAACACTGAAGCTTTCTTT.

The gene calls are TRBV5-1 and TRBJ1-2; D is uncertain. In germline, CDR1 is SGHRS, CDR2 YFSETQ. Trimming left V 4 bases short and J 4 bases short, with 20 bases between. The CDR3 sequence is 16 residues long. In DNA, the CDR3 is TGCGCCAGCAGCCTGACTGGGCCATCCGGGGTCTATGGCTACACCTTC. Its translation is CASSLTGPSGVYGYTF.